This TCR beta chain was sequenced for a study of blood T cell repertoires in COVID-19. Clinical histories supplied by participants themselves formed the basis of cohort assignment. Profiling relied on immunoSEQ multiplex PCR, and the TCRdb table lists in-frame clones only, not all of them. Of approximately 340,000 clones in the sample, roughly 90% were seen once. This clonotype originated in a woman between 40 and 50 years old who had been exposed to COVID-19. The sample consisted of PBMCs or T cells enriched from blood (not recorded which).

The CDR3 is CASSRYRGDGYTF. CDR3 bases: TGTGCCAGCAGCCGATACAGGGGGGATGGCTACACCTTC. The chain couples TRBV3-1 (or the pseudogene TRBV3-2) to TRBJ1-2; TRBD1 matches 8 bases. The CDR3 covers 13 residues. V lost 4 bases and J lost 6; bases outside the gene matches: 4. CDR1 LGHDT and CDR2 YNNKEL come from the germline V gene (reference sequence).